Each of the 16 T cell receptor beta chains below was sequenced from the same sample in a study of long-term antiretroviral therapy in people with HIV (dated by TCRdb to about 2022). Sequencing of the TRB variable region was done with the immunoSEQ hsTCRB v3.0 assay at survey level resolution. In TCRdb, the immuneACCESS table is reduced to in-frame sequences with V and J assigned. These tables do not hold every clone; where another copy was compared, an unresolved V gene accounts for under half, and the others remain unexplained. In this sample the table shows roughly 17,000 clones, around 80% of which occur a single time. 20% to 25% of the sample is taken by the ten largest. Specimen: unsorted PBMCs, collected 2.1 years after starting antiretroviral therapy. All receptors derive from a man aged 35 to 55 with HIV.

Of note for this clone: The same CDR3 is also encoded by other DNA sequences in this sample. This chain joins TRBV11-2 and TRBJ1-1; no firm D call. This CDR3 spans 12 amino acids. Germline-derived CDR1 and CDR2 are SGHAT and FQNNGV. V was clipped by 0 bases and J by 7 bases, with 6 bases between them. The CDR3 protein is CASSLDLSEAFF. CDR3 nucleotide sequence: TGTGCCAGCAGCTTAGATCTGAGTGAAGCTTTCTTT.

The chain employs TRBV19 and TRBJ2-1, with no clear D. From germline, CDR1 is LNHDA and CDR2 SQIVND (reference sequence). This CDR3 spans 15 amino acids. Trimming took off 5 bases at V and 0 bases at J, with 11 bases between the two ends. DNA of the CDR3: TGTGCCAGTAGTTGGGCGGTAAGCTCCTACAATGAGCAGTTCTTC. It is translated as CASSWAVSSYNEQFF.

The chain combines TRBV18 with TRBJ1-2; a possible D gene is TRBD1 (5 bases). Deletions cut 2 bases from V and 2 bases from J, with 12 bases between. This CDR3 contains 15 residues. CDR1 KGHSH and CDR2 LQKENI come from the germline V gene. The CDR3 here is CASSPTGDSNYGYTF. DNA for the CDR3: TGTGCCAGCTCACCAACCGGTGACAGCAACTATGGCTACACCTTC.

V gene TRBV19 combines with J gene TRBJ1-1, with D perhaps matching TRBD1 (6 bases). The CDR3 extends over 17 amino acids. The V end lost 6 bases, the J end lost 2 bases, and 22 bases lay between the germline ends. Germline CDR1 and CDR2: LNHDA and SQIVND (reference sequence). Here the CDR3 reads CASRIPWGARGNTEAFF. CDR3 in DNA: TGTGCCAGTAGGATACCTTGGGGGGCACGGGGCAACACTGAAGCTTTCTTT.

CDR3 nucleotide sequence: TGTGCCTGGACCTACGACAGCACCGGGGAGCTGTTTTTT. Translating gives CAWTYDSTGELFF. V is TRBV30 and J is TRBJ2-2; a weak D match, TRBD1 (5 bases). The CDR3 consists of 13 residues. Germline lookup yields CDR1 GTSNPN and CDR2 SVGIG (reference sequence). V was clipped by 4 bases and J by 4 bases, with 10 bases between them.

This clone was recorded a few times. The chain is built from TRBV10-1 and TRBJ2-7, with D tentatively TRBD2 (6 bases). Germline V CDR1 and CDR2: WNHNN, SYGVQD (reference sequence). Trimming removed 0 bases at V and 5 bases at J, with 14 bases between. The length of the CDR3 is 15 residues. CDR3 protein: CASSESGLGGDEQYF. The CDR3 coding sequence is TGCGCCAGCAGTGAGTCGGGACTGGGAGGCGACGAGCAGTACTTC.

V and J are TRBV6-1 and TRBJ1-1; 7 bases are shared with TRBD1. The J segment lost 1 base and the V segment lost 6 bases, leaving 2 bases of the junction unmatched. This CDR3 contains 13 residues. The germline gives CDR1 MNHNS, CDR2 SASEGT. CDR3 loop: CASSWTGNTEAFF. In DNA form, the CDR3 reads TGTGCCAGCAGCTGGACAGGGAACACTGAAGCTTTCTTT.

This chain links TRBV4-2 with TRBJ2-7, with 11 bases aligning to TRBD2. V was clipped by 4 bases and J by 1 base; unmatched bases: 6. The CDR3 runs to 16 residues. Looked up from germline, CDR1 is LGHNA and CDR2 is YNFKEQ. The CDR3 DNA is TGTGCCAGCAGCCGAGGACTAGCGGGTGAGTCCTACGAGCAGTACTTC. It translates to CASSRGLAGESYEQYF.

CDR3 nucleotide sequence: TGCAGCGTTGGGGCGGCCAAAAACATTCAGTACTTC. It specifies CSVGAAKNIQYF. This chain connects TRBV29-1 to TRBJ2-4, with D uncertain. The V end lost 4 bases, the J end lost 1 base, and 5 bases lay between the germline ends. Per germline, CDR1 SQVTM and CDR2 ANQGSEA. CDR3 length: 12 amino acids. Full variable domain (rest looked up from reference TRBV29-1 and TRBJ2-4): SAVISQKPSRDICQRGTSLTIQCQVDSQVTMMFWYRQQPGQSLTLIATANQGSEATYESGFVIDKFPISRPNLTFSTLTVSNMSPEDSSIYLCSVGAAKNIQYFGAGTRLSVL.

This rearrangement joins TRBV6-6 to TRBJ2-7; D might be TRBD1 (5 bases). Germline V CDR1 and CDR2: MNHNY, SVGAGI (reference sequence). The germline V and J ends were trimmed by 0 bases and 7 bases, with 10 bases remaining between them. The CDR3 loop spans 13 amino acids. The CDR3 DNA reads TGTGCCAGCAGTTACTCGACAGTGAGGGAGCAGTACTTC. This gives the protein CASSYSTVREQYF.

The chain recombines TRBV2 with TRBJ2-5; D gene unclear. This CDR3 region has 12 residues. Germline values: CDR1 SNHLY, CDR2 FYNNEI. V dropped 7 bases and J dropped 0 bases, with 6 bases sitting between them. CDR3 DNA sequence: TGTGCCAGCACGTCAGACCAAGAGACCCAGTACTTC. It yields the protein CASTSDQETQYF. Variable domain in full (rest from reference TRBV2 and TRBJ2-5): EPEVTQTPSHQVTQMGQEVILRCVPISNHLYFYWYRQILGQKVEFLVSFYNNEISEKSEIFDDQFSVERPDGSNFTLKIRSTKLEDSAMYFCASTSDQETQYFGPGTRLLVL.

The rearrangement uses TRBV5-1 and TRBJ1-1; no reliable D call. The V end was cut by 2 bases, the J end by 3 bases, with 14 bases between. The germline V gene encodes CDR1 SGHRS and CDR2 YFSETQ. The CDR3 has 15 amino acids. The CDR3 reads CASSFWTSVDTEAFF. The CDR3 nucleotides are TGCGCCAGCAGCTTTTGGACCTCGGTGGACACTGAAGCTTTCTTT.

The rearrangement links TRBV18 to TRBJ1-1, with D perhaps matching TRBD1 (5 bases). The CDR3 consists of 15 residues. Germline-derived CDR1 and CDR2 are KGHSH and LQKENI. V shed 0 bases and J shed 4 bases, with 12 bases lying between them. The CDR3 loop reads CASSPPSSGATEAFF. CDR3 DNA sequence: TGTGCCAGCTCACCACCCAGCTCCGGGGCCACTGAAGCTTTCTTT.

This clone was recorded a few times. The genes are TRBV4-1 and TRBJ1-6, with D uncertain. Trimming shortened V by 0 bases and J by 7 bases, and 13 bases separated the two germline ends. The CDR3 spans 16 residues. Germline-derived CDR1 and CDR2 are MGHRA and YSYEKL. The CDR3 here is CASSQEVWVGNSPLHF. The CDR3 bases are TGCGCCAGCAGCCAAGAGGTTTGGGTCGGGAATTCACCCCTCCACTTT.

This clone has more than one count but fewer than ten. The V call is TRBV5-4, the J call TRBJ2-7, with 7 bases fitting TRBD1. CDR1 is SGHNT and CDR2 is YYREEE in the germline V gene (reference sequence). CDR3 length: 15 residues. J gave up 6 bases and V 6 bases, and 15 bases lay outside the gene matches. The CDR3 coding sequence is TGTGCCAGCACCTTAGGGGGCAGCGCGAGAGGCGAGCAGTACTTC. Protein: CASTLGGSARGEQYF.

The chain uses TRBV30 and TRBJ1-2; D might be TRBD1 (5 bases). V shed 3 bases and J shed 3 bases, with 17 bases lying between them. CDR1 is GTSNPN and CDR2 is SVGIG in the germline V gene (reference sequence). The CDR3 has 15 residues. CDR3 DNA sequence: TGTGCCTGGAGCTTCCTTCCTGCAGGGCACTATGGCTACACCTTC. Its translation: CAWSFLPAGHYGYTF.